This T cell receptor beta chain was recorded in a study of T cell clones after liver transplantation. For the study at large: Subjects received no induction therapy and standard immunosuppression until randomization at 12-24 months post-transplant.

CDR3 length: 14 amino acids. The germline gives CDR1 SNHLY, CDR2 FYNNEI. V trimming: 8 bases; J trimming: 6 bases; junction bases outside the gene matches: 10. Alloreactive TCRbeta sequences came from sequencing proliferating CFSE-low cells in the MLR. TCRdb's copy holds only in-frame clones and misses some; the assay was immunoSEQ multiplex PCR. The sample lists fewer than 1,500 clones, 38% occurring once. About this clone itself: As yet, its antigen is unknown.

The source of this sequence is a human patient who received a liver transplant. Part of the T cells may come from the graft donor. Input material: CD4+ T cells from cultured PBMCs. The chain carries TRBV2 and TRBJ2-1, with 7 bases that match TRBD1. The CDR3, as DNA: TGTGCCAGCGGTCAATCAGGGGGTCTCAATGAGCAGTTCTTC. It specifies CASGQSGGLNEQFF.